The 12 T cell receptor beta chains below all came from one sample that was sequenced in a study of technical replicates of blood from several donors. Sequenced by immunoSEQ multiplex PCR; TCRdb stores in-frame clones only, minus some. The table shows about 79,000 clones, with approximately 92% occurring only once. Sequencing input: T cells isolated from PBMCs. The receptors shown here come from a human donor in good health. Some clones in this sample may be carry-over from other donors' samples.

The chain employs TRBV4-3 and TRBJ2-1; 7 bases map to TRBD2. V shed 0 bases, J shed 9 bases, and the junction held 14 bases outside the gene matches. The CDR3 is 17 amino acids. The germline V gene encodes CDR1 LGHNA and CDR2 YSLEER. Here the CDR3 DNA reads TGCGCCAGCAGCCAAGAAACTAGCGCGACCCTCCTCAGTGAGCAGTTCTTC. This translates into CASSQETSATLLSEQFF.

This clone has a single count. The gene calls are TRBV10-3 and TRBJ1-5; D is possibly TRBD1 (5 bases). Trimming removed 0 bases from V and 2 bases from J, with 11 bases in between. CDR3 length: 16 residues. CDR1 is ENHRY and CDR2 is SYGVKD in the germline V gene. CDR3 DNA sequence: TGTGCCATCAGTGAGTCTCAGGGAATAGGCAATCAGCCCCAGCATTTT. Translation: CAISESQGIGNQPQHF.

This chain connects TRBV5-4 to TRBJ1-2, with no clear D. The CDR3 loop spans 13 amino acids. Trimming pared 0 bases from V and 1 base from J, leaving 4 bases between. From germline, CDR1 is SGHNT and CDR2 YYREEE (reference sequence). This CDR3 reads CASSLDNNYGYTF. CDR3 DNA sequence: TGTGCCAGCAGCTTGGACAATAACTATGGCTACACCTTC.

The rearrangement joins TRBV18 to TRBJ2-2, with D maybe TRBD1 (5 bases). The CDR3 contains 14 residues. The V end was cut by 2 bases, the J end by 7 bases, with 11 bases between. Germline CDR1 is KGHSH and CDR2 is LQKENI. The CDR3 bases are TGTGCCAGCTCACCAAGCTTCCAGGGCGGGGAGCTGTTTTTT. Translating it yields CASSPSFQGGELFF. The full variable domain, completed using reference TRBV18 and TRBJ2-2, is NAGVMQNPRHLVRRRGQEARLRCSPMKGHSHVYWYRQLPEEGLKFMVYLQKENIIDESGMPKERFSAEFPKEGPSILRIQQVVRGDSAAYFCASSPSFQGGELFFGEGSRLTVL.

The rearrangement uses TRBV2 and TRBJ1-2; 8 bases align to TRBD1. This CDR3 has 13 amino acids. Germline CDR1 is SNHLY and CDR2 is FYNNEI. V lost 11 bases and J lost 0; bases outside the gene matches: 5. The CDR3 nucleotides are TGTGCCGGAAGGACAGGGACTAACTATGGCTACACCTTC. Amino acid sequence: CAGRTGTNYGYTF. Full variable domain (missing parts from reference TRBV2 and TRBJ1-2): EPEVTQTPSHQVTQMGQEVILRCVPISNHLYFYWYRQILGQKVEFLVSFYNNEISEKSEIFDDQFSVERPDGSNFTLKIRSTKLEDSAMYFCAGRTGTNYGYTFGSGTRLTVV.

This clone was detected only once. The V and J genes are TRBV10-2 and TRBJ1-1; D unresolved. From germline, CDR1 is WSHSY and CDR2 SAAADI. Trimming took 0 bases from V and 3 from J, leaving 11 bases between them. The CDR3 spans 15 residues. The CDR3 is CASSESRGGHTEAFF. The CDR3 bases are TGCGCCAGCAGTGAGTCGCGGGGAGGCCACACTGAAGCTTTCTTT.

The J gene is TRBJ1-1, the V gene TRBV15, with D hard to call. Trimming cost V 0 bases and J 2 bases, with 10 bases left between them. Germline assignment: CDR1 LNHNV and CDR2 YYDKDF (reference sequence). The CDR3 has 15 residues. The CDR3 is CATSREDRLNTEAFF. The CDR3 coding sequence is TGTGCCACCAGCAGAGAAGATCGACTCAACACTGAAGCTTTCTTT.

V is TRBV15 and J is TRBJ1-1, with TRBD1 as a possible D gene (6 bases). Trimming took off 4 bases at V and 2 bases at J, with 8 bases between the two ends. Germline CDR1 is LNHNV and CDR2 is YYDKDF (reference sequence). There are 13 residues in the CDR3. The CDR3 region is CATSKQGNTEAFF. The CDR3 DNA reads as TGTGCCACCAGCAAACAGGGAAACACTGAAGCTTTCTTT.

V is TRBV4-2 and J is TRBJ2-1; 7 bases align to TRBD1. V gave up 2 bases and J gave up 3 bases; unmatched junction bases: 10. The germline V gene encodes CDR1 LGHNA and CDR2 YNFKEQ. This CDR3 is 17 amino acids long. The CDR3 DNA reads TGTGCCAGCAGCCAAAACCCCGAGGGGGCTGACTACAATGAGCAGTTCTTC. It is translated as CASSQNPEGADYNEQFF.

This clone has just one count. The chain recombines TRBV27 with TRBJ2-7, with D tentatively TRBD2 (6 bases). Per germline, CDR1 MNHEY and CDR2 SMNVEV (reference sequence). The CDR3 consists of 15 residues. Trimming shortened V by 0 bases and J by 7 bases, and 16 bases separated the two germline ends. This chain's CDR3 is CASSLSWGEGYEQYF. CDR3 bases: TGTGCCAGCAGTTTATCGTGGGGGGAAGGCTATGAGCAGTACTTC.

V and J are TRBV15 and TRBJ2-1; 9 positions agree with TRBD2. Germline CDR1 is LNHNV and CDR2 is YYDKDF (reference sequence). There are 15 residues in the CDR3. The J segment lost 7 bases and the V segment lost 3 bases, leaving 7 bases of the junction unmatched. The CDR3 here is CATSSSSGSLNEQFF. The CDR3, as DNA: TGTGCCACCAGCAGTAGTAGCGGGAGCTTGAATGAGCAGTTCTTC.

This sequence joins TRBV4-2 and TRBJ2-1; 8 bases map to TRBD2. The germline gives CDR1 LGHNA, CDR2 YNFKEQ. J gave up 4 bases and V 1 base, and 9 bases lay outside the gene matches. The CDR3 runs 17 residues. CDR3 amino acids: CASSQAELSGEYNEQFF. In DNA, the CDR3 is TGTGCCAGCAGCCAAGCCGAACTTAGCGGGGAATACAATGAGCAGTTCTTC.